This TCR beta chain appears in the sequencing data of a study of T-cell reconstitution after alpha-beta-depleted transplantation in children. The CDR3 contains 15 residues. In germline, CDR1 is SGHTA, CDR2 FQGNSA. V dropped 2 bases and J dropped 4 bases, with 13 bases sitting between them. A library of TCRbeta sequences, prepared with unique molecular identifiers, was generated. MiXCR, applied by TCRdb to the PCR reads, yields one record per CDR3 protein. The top ten hold approximately 7.6% of the sample, which has 250,000 to 300,000 distinct CDR3 sequences, around 10% seen once. This clonotype was counted at least ten times.

The V and J genes are TRBV7-2 and TRBJ2-3, with TRBD2 as a possible D gene (6 bases). The clonotype originates from a boy in the first two years of life with acute myeloid leukemia, due to receive a stem cell transplant. The sample consisted of PBMCs, taken before TCRalphabeta/CD19-depleted stem cell transplant. The CDR3 loop is CASSLMPSVADTQYF. Here the CDR3 DNA reads TGTGCCAGCAGCTTAATGCCTAGCGTTGCAGATACGCAGTATTTT.